This TCR beta chain stems from a study of blood T cell repertoires in COVID-19. Original processing methods: Reference gene primer amplification gave nucleated cell count estimates. Produced via immunoSEQ multiplex PCR; TCRdb's table is partial and in-frame only. Clone size and the V and J calls come from that table; the DNA yielded D and trimming. Of 150,000 or so clones listed, over 75% are singletons. Cohorts were based on clinical histories the participants reported. Germline V CDR1 and CDR2: SEHNR, FQNEAQ (reference sequence). The CDR3 has 13 residues. V was trimmed by 5 bases and J by 1 base, leaving 8 bases between them.

The chain couples TRBV7-9 to TRBJ1-1; tentative D call: TRBD1 (5 bases). This TCR came from a woman in her twenties or thirties with acute COVID-19. Sequencing was performed on PBMCs or T cells enriched from blood (not recorded which). CDR3 region: CASSIGQNTEAFF. The DNA for the CDR3 is TGTGCCAGCAGCATAGGACAGAACACTGAAGCTTTCTTT.